The present T cell receptor (beta chain) was sequenced within a study of blood T cell repertoires in COVID-19. On the study more broadly: The cDNA or gDNA used as material had been derived from T cells, B-cell-depleted T cells, or PBMCs.

This clone was observed a single time. Methods used by the authors: Cell counts per sample came from amplifying reference gene primers. Assay: immunoSEQ multiplex PCR; the TCRdb copy retains only in-frame clones and omits some. The D gene and trimming were derived from the DNA, and the V and J assignments and clone size from that table. The data contain 110,000 to 150,000 clones, roughly 77% of them singletons. The CDR3 covers 15 residues. Looked up from germline, CDR1 is SGHRS and CDR2 is YFSETQ. V shed 4 bases and J 2 bases; nucleotides not matched to a gene: 8. The V and J genes are TRBV5-1 and TRBJ2-7; 8 nucleotides align to TRBD2. Specimen: peripheral blood. The clonotype comes from a woman aged 70 to 79 with COVID-19, enrolled during active disease. Written as DNA, the CDR3 is TGCGCCAGCAGCCAAAGCACTAGCGGAGCCTACGAGCAGTACTTC. Translation gives CASSQSTSGAYEQYF.